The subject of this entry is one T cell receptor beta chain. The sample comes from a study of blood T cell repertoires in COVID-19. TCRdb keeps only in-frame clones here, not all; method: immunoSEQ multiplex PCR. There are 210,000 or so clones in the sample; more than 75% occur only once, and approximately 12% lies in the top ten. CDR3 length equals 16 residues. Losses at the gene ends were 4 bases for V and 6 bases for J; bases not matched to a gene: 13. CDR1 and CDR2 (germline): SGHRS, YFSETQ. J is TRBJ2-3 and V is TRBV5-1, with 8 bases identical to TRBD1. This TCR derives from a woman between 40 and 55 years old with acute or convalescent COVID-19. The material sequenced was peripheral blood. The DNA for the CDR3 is TGCGCCAGCAGCATCCCGACAGGGGATATAATTGATACGCAGTATTTT. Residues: CASSIPTGDIIDTQYF. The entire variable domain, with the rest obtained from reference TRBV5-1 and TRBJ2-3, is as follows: KAGVTQTPRYLIKTRGQQVTLSCSPISGHRSVSWYQQTPGQGLQFLFEYFSETQRNKGNFPGRFSGRQFSNSRSEMNVSTLELGDSALYLCASSIPTGDIIDTQYFGPGTRLTVL.